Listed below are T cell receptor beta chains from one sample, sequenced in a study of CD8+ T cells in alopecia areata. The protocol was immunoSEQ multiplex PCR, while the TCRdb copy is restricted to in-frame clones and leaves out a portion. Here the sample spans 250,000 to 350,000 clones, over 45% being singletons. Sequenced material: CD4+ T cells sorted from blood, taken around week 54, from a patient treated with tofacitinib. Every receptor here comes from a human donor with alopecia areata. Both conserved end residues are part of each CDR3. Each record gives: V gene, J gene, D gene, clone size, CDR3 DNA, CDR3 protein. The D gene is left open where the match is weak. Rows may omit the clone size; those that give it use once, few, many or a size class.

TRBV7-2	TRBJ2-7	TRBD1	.	TGTGCCAGCAGCCCCCGAGAGGACAGGGAAGGCTACGAGCAGTACTTC	CASSPREDREGYEQYF
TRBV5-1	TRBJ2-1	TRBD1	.	TGCGCCAGCAGCGAGGTACCGGGACAGGGGAAGAATGAGCAGTTCTTC	CASSEVPGQGKNEQFF
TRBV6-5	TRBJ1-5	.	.	TGTGCCAGCAGTTACTCAGGGGACCGCAATCAGCCCCAGCATTTT	CASSYSGDRNQPQHF
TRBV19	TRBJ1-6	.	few	TGTGCCAGTAGTTTGAATTCACCCCTCCACTTT	CASSLNSPLHF
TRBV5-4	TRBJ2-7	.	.	TGTGCCAGCAGCTTGCACAGCTACGAGCAGTACTTC	CASSLHSYEQYF
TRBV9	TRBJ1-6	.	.	TGTGCCAGCAGCGTTAAGGGGCCCGCACCCCTCCACTTT	CASSVKGPAPLHF
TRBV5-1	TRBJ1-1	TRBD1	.	TGCGCCAGCAGCTTCCCGGGACAGGGGGAAACTGAAGCTTTCTTT	CASSFPGQGETEAFF
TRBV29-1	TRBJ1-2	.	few	TGCAGCGCCCGGACAGCCTCGTATGGCTACACCTTC	CSARTASYGYTF
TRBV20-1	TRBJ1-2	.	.	TGCAGTGCTCCAGGGGATATAAGCTACACCTTC	CSAPGDISYTF
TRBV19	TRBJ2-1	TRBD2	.	TGTGCCAGTAGTAGAAGACTAGCGGGGGACAATGAGCAGTTCTTC	CASSRRLAGDNEQFF
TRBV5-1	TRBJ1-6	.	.	TGCGCCAGCAGTCAGGGCCAAGCGCATTCACCCCTCCACTTT	CASSQGQAHSPLHF